Below, 19 T cell receptor beta chains from the same sample are listed, as sequenced in a study of T cell responses to AZD1222 COVID-19 vaccine. Profiled with immunoSEQ multiplex PCR; TCRdb holds only in-frame clones, not every one. Among around 150,000 clones listed, approximately 95% were seen once. The specimen was peripheral blood, collected 28 days after the second AZD1222 dose. The receptor set was obtained from an adult who received the AZD1222 COVID-19 vaccine.

The V and J genes are TRBV7-9 and TRBJ2-7, with a weak D call TRBD1 (6 bases). The CDR3 covers 14 residues. CDR1 SEHNR and CDR2 FQNEAQ come from the germline V gene (reference sequence). Trimming stripped 6 bases from V and 4 bases from J, with 16 bases between. CDR3 sequence: CASSTGLGAYEQYF. The CDR3 nucleotides read TGTGCCAGCAGTACCGGACTGGGGGCTTACGAGCAGTACTTC.

The chain is built from TRBV6-6 and TRBJ2-7; 7 nucleotides align to TRBD1. This CDR3 contains 14 residues. Trimming took 6 bases from V and 7 from J; bases not matched to a gene: 12. Germline V lookup: CDR1 MNHNY, CDR2 SVGAGI (reference sequence). The CDR3, as DNA: TGTGCCAGCAGGGACCGGGACAGATTAGGAGAGCAGTACTTC. Translation: CASRDRDRLGEQYF.

This clone occurred once. Written as DNA, the CDR3 is TGTGCCAGCAGTCCTCTTAGCAATCAGCCCCAGCATTTT. It is translated as CASSPLSNQPQHF. The rearrangement joins TRBV27 to TRBJ1-5; D ambiguous. Germline V CDR1 and CDR2: MNHEY, SMNVEV (reference sequence). V was trimmed by 5 bases and J by 0 bases, leaving 5 bases between them. This CDR3 is built from 13 residues.

This clone was detected only a few times. The rearrangement links TRBV7-2 to TRBJ2-2; D unclear. The V and J ends lost 0 bases and 3 bases respectively, with 5 bases between them. The CDR3 runs to 14 residues. The germline V gene has CDR1 SGHTA and CDR2 FQGNSA. In DNA, the CDR3 is TGTGCCAGCAGCTTAGCGCGAGACACCGGGGAGCTGTTTTTT. This translates into CASSLARDTGELFF.

This chain joins TRBV18 and TRBJ1-1; D is ambiguous. V lost 3 bases, J lost 1 base, and 9 bases lay in between. Germline lookup yields CDR1 KGHSH and CDR2 LQKENI. This CDR3 comprises 14 residues. The DNA of the CDR3 is TGTGCCAGCTCACCCATCACCCAGAACACTGAAGCTTTCTTT. It is translated as CASSPITQNTEAFF.

The chain links TRBV4-1 to TRBJ2-7; 13 positions agree with TRBD2. Germline V gives CDR1 MGHRA, CDR2 YSYEKL. This CDR3 contains 17 residues. V gave up 4 bases and J gave up 0 bases; unmatched junction bases: 6. CDR3 bases: TGCGCCAGCAGCCTGACTAGCGGGGGGTCTTCCTCCTACGAGCAGTACTTC. Translation: CASSLTSGGSSSYEQYF.

The rearrangement joins TRBV11-2 to TRBJ1-1; 7 nucleotides align to TRBD1. Germline V gene data show CDR1 as SGHAT and CDR2 as FQNNGV. The CDR3 runs to 16 residues. The J segment lost 0 bases and the V segment lost 1 base, leaving 5 bases of the junction unmatched. CDR3 in DNA: TGTGCCAGCAGCTTAGTAGGCAGGGGGGTGAACACTGAAGCTTTCTTT. Amino acid sequence: CASSLVGRGVNTEAFF.

This clone is a singleton in its sample. The chain couples TRBV19 to TRBJ1-4, with TRBD1 matching 7 bases. V dropped 7 bases and J dropped 6; count of bases not matched to a gene: 11. CDR1 LNHDA and CDR2 SQIVND come from the germline V gene (reference sequence). CDR3 length: 15 amino acids. The CDR3 DNA reads TGTGCCAGTACGCGCGACAGGGCGAGTGATGAAAAACTGTTTTTT. Encoded protein: CASTRDRASDEKLFF.

The genes are TRBV9 and TRBJ2-5, with D tentatively TRBD1 or TRBD2 (5 bases each). This CDR3 is 16 amino acids long. V lost 0 bases and J lost 7, with 19 bases in between. Germline CDR1 is SGDLS and CDR2 is YYNGEE. The CDR3 loop reads CASSVGTVGPQVTQYF. The CDR3 nucleotides read TGTGCCAGCAGCGTAGGAACAGTGGGACCCCAGGTGACCCAGTACTTC.

The V call is TRBV7-9, the J call TRBJ2-2, with 7 nucleotides matching TRBD1. V gave up 11 bases and J gave up 0 bases; unmatched junction bases: 9. Germline CDR1 reads SEHNR; CDR2 reads FQNEAQ (reference sequence). The CDR3 runs to 15 residues. Written as DNA, the CDR3 is TGTGCCGGATTACCGGGACAGACGAACACCGGGGAGCTGTTTTTT. Protein product: CAGLPGQTNTGELFF.

This clone has just a few counts. V usage is TRBV5-8 and J usage is TRBJ1-5, with D unclear. The germline gives CDR1 SGHTS, CDR2 YDEGEE. This CDR3 comprises 15 residues. V was trimmed by 1 base and J by 5 bases, leaving 13 bases between them. The CDR3 nucleotides are TGTGCCAGCAGCTTGCTGGGAAGTCCCTATCAGCCCCAGCATTTT. This codes for CASSLLGSPYQPQHF. Combining the CDR3 with reference TRBV5-8 and TRBJ1-5 gives the whole variable domain EAGVTQSPTHLIKTRGQQATLRCSPISGHTSVYWYQQALGLGLQFLLWYDEGEERNRGNFPPRFSGRQFPNYSSELNVNALELEDSALYLCASSLLGSPYQPQHFGDGTRLSIL.

The chain employs TRBV3-1 (or the pseudogene TRBV3-2) and TRBJ1-1; no reliable D call. The CDR3 loop spans 14 amino acids. Trimming shortened V by 0 bases and J by 0 bases, and 5 bases separated the two germline ends. Germline V gives CDR1 LGHDT, CDR2 YNNKEL (reference sequence). CDR3 sequence reads: CASSQDSMNTEAFF. In DNA form, the CDR3 reads TGTGCCAGCAGCCAAGACAGCATGAACACTGAAGCTTTCTTT.

The chain recombines TRBV5-1 with TRBJ1-2; 7 bases line up with TRBD1. After removal of 3 bases from V and 8 bases from J, the junction contained 13 bases not matched to a gene. Germline-derived CDR1 and CDR2 are SGHRS and YFSETQ. The CDR3 runs to 15 residues. CDR3 in amino acids: CASSSLKQGLGGYTF. DNA of the CDR3: TGCGCCAGCAGCTCCCTAAAACAGGGGTTGGGCGGCTACACCTTC.

The chain is built from TRBV19 and TRBJ2-6; D not certain. The CDR3 has 17 amino acids. The germline V gene encodes CDR1 LNHDA and CDR2 SQIVND (reference sequence). V was trimmed by 8 bases and J by 0 bases, leaving 17 bases between them. CDR3: CASLPNRRISGANVLTF. The DNA for the CDR3 is TGTGCCAGTCTTCCCAACCGACGGATCTCTGGGGCCAACGTCCTGACTTTC.

This clone is a singleton in its sample. This chain connects TRBV2 to TRBJ1-2; the match to TRBD1 covers 9 bases. Germline values: CDR1 SNHLY, CDR2 FYNNEI. V was clipped by 6 bases and J by 1 base; unmatched bases: 6. CDR3 length: 15 amino acids. The CDR3 sequence is CASREGTGINYGYTF. The CDR3, as DNA: TGTGCCAGCAGGGAGGGGACAGGGATTAACTATGGCTACACCTTC.

The chain couples TRBV19 to TRBJ1-1; no firm D call. CDR1 and CDR2 (germline): LNHDA, SQIVND (reference sequence). Trimming removed 9 bases from V and 5 bases from J, with 22 bases in between. CDR3 length: 15 amino acids. The CDR3 DNA follows: TGTGCCAGCACTCCCCCCCCCTCTGAGTATACTGAAGCTTTCTTT. Its protein is CASTPPPSEYTEAFF.

V and J are TRBV3-1 (or the pseudogene TRBV3-2) and TRBJ1-1, with a possible D match to TRBD1 (5 bases). The V and J ends lost 2 bases and 7 bases respectively, with 14 bases between them. The germline gives CDR1 LGHDT, CDR2 YNNKEL (reference sequence). The CDR3 length is 14 residues. CDR3 sequence reads: CASSQQGSPVEAFF. CDR3 nucleotides: TGTGCCAGCAGCCAACAGGGATCTCCTGTTGAAGCTTTCTTT.

The V and J genes are TRBV4-3 and TRBJ2-2; no firm D call. With 1 base removed from V and 0 bases from J, the gap between germline ends came to 6 bases. Germline V lookup: CDR1 LGHNA, CDR2 YSLEER. This CDR3 has 15 amino acids. The CDR3 loop reads CASSQGDTNTGELFF. The CDR3 coding sequence is TGCGCCAGCAGCCAAGGGGATACGAACACCGGGGAGCTGTTTTTT.

In its sample, this clone was seen once. The CDR3 nucleotides are TGTGCCACCTTGGCGGGGGGGCATAATGAGCAGTTCTTC. It codes for CATLAGGHNEQFF. The genes are TRBV10-3 and TRBJ2-1, with 9 bases matching TRBD2. The CDR3 is 13 amino acids. Germline CDR1 ENHRY, CDR2 SYGVKD. Losses at the gene ends were 10 bases for V and 7 bases for J; bases not matched to a gene: 8.